This T cell receptor (beta chain) was recorded in a study of PD-L1 blockade in urothelial cancer. Study-wide context: In the patient group, most of the roughly 30 were males with bladder-origin urothelial cancer. A median approximately 150,000 T cells were found in blood samples.

Time point defined: pretreatment peripheral blood. Measured with immunoSEQ multiplex PCR; TCRdb has only the in-frame clones, and not every one. The table shows 85,000 to 100,000 clones, with 87% occurring only once. This CDR3 has 15 residues. CDR1 SGDLS and CDR2 YYNGEE come from the germline V gene. Trimming cost V 3 bases and J 3 bases, with 13 bases left between them. The TCR originated in a man in his sixties with urothelial cancer. The chain links TRBV9 to TRBJ1-5; no clear D gene. The sequenced sample was PBMCs, obtained around atezolizumab (anti-PD-L1) treatment. CDR3 region: CASSEDGGLNQPQHF. The CDR3 bases are TGTGCCAGCAGCGAGGACGGAGGACTCAATCAGCCCCAGCATTTT.